Following are 17 T cell receptor beta chains from one sample sequenced in a study of T cell repertoires in cytomegalovirus infection. A single record per CDR3 protein comes from TCRdb applying MiXCR to the reads. The sample yields nearly 650,000 distinct CDR3 sequences, more than 20% seen once. Sequencing was performed on CD8+ T cells from PBMCs. The receptors originated from a human donor in good health (CMV status not recorded). Some clones in this sample may be carry-over from other donors' samples.

The chain joins TRBV2 to TRBJ2-5; 10 bases are shared with TRBD2. Germline V gene lookup returns CDR1 SNHLY and CDR2 FYNNEI. The CDR3 is made up of 14 amino acids. Unmatched junction bases numbered 4, after V lost 7 bases and J lost 2 bases. CDR3 sequence (DNA): TGTGCCAGCAAGTATAGCGGGGGGCAAGAGACCCAGTACTTC. It specifies CASKYSGGQETQYF.

This clonotype was counted many times. This chain uses TRBV7-6 with TRBJ2-7, with D possibly being TRBD1 (6 bases). Trimming shortened V by 5 bases and J by 0 bases, and 20 bases separated the two germline ends. Germline V gives CDR1 SGHVS, CDR2 FNYEAQ. This CDR3 region has 17 residues. The CDR3, as DNA: TGTGCCAGCAGCACCCGGGCTTCAGGGGCGCACTCCTACGAGCAGTACGTC. This gives the protein CASSTRASGAHSYEQYV.

A remark on this clonotype: Being one base from a much bigger clone, this may be a read error. The chain employs TRBV27 and TRBJ2-5, with 7 positions matching TRBD2. Unmatched junction bases numbered 12, after V lost 6 bases and J lost 2 bases. This CDR3 contains 16 residues. Germline values: CDR1 MNHEY, CDR2 SMNVEV (reference sequence). The CDR3 DNA reads TGTGCCAGCAGCCGCCTCGGGACTAAGGGGCAAGAGACCCAGTACTTC. Protein: CASSRLGTKGQETQYF.

This clonotype was seen at least ten times. At one of its ends the junction is not consistent with the germline gene, which may arise from a read error. The chain has TRBV7-9 and TRBJ2-1; possibly TRBD2 for D (5 bases). This CDR3 is 14 amino acids long. Per germline, CDR1 SEHNR and CDR2 FQNEAQ (reference sequence). This CDR3 reads CASSLADIGNEQFF. The CDR3, as DNA: TGTGCCAGCAGCCTAGCAGATATCGGCAATGAGCAGTTCTTC.

This chain links TRBV7-3 with TRBJ1-1, with D perhaps matching TRBD1 (5 bases). The CDR3 totals 13 residues. The V end lost 4 bases, the J end lost 5 bases, and 11 bases lay between the germline ends. Germline V gene sequence: CDR1 SGHTA, CDR2 FQGTGA. CDR3 nucleotides: TGTGCCAGCAGCTACTGGGAGGGGACTGAAGCTTTCTTT. Translating gives CASSYWEGTEAFF. Complete variable domain (other parts from reference TRBV7-3 and TRBJ1-1): GAGVSQTPSNKVTEKGKYVELRCDPISGHTALYWYRQSLGQGPEFLIYFQGTGAADDSGLPNDRFFAVRPEGSVSTLKIQRTERGDSAVYLCASSYWEGTEAFFGQGTRLTVV.

The sample holds many counts of this clonotype. The chain has TRBV7-2 and TRBJ2-7; D gene ambiguous. This CDR3 spans 11 amino acids. V was clipped by 5 bases and J by 3 bases, with 5 bases between them. CDR1 and CDR2 (germline): SGHTA, FQGNSA. The chain's CDR3 is CASSGNYEQYF. CDR3 coding DNA: TGTGCCAGCAGCGGAAACTACGAGCAGTACTTC.

In its sample, this clonotype was seen many times. J is TRBJ1-1 and V is TRBV19; no firm D call. The CDR3 extends over 13 amino acids. Trimming took 3 bases from V and 2 from J, leaving 7 bases between them. CDR1 is LNHDA and CDR2 is SQIVND in the germline V gene (reference sequence). CDR3: CASSIGINTEAFF. The CDR3 DNA reads as TGTGCCAGTAGTATTGGGATCAACACTGAAGCTTTCTTT.

Only a few counts were recorded for this clonotype. This chain links TRBV28 with TRBJ2-3, with TRBD1 identical over 7 bases. V was clipped by 8 bases and J by 5 bases; unmatched bases: 13. Germline V gene data show CDR1 as MDHEN and CDR2 as SYDVKM. The CDR3 covers 15 residues. This CDR3 reads CASRDRVIKEDTQYF. The CDR3 DNA is TGTGCCAGCCGCGACAGGGTTATCAAGGAAGATACGCAGTATTTT.

This clonotype was found a few times. This chain joins TRBV2 and TRBJ1-1; D perhaps matches TRBD1 (5 bases). The CDR3 contains 17 residues. Germline assignment: CDR1 SNHLY and CDR2 FYNNEI. The V end lost 2 bases, the J end lost 0 bases, and 16 bases lay between the germline ends. The CDR3 DNA is TGTGCCAGCAGTGAACATCCAGGGCTTTTTATGAACACTGAAGCTTTCTTT. It encodes CASSEHPGLFMNTEAFF.

V is TRBV10-3 and J is TRBJ1-1; D remains ambiguous. The germline gives CDR1 ENHRY, CDR2 SYGVKD. This CDR3 contains 14 residues. V gave up 3 bases and J gave up 1 base, with 9 bases separating them. CDR3: CAISETDRNTEAFF. The CDR3 DNA sequence: TGTGCCATCAGTGAAACCGACCGGAACACTGAAGCTTTCTTT.

This clonotype occurred a few times. This rearrangement joins TRBV24-1 to TRBJ2-5; TRBD1 is a possible D gene (7 bases). CDR1 and CDR2 (germline): KGHDR, SFDVKD. This CDR3 spans 19 amino acids. Trimming took off 3 bases at V and 3 bases at J, with 25 bases between the two ends. The CDR3 here is CATSDAGQKALWGEETQYF. The CDR3 DNA follows: TGTGCCACCAGTGATGCGGGACAGAAGGCTCTCTGGGGAGAAGAGACCCAGTACTTC.

The J gene is TRBJ1-2, the V gene TRBV7-9; 8 bases map to TRBD1. V dropped 4 bases and J dropped 6; count of bases not matched to a gene: 4. CDR1 and CDR2 from the germline V gene are SEHNR and FQNEAQ (reference sequence). CDR3 length: 13 residues. The CDR3 nucleotides read TGTGCCAGCAGCTACGGACAGGGCCATGGCTACACCTTC. It yields the protein CASSYGQGHGYTF.

This clonotype was picked up many times. The chain uses TRBV12-3 or TRBV12-4 and TRBJ1-4; D possibly corresponds to TRBD1 (6 bases). This CDR3 has 14 residues. V was shortened by 2 bases and J by 7 bases, with 11 bases between the two germline ends. The CDR3 region has the DNA TGTGCCAGCAGTTTACCAGGGGCGGTTGAAAAACTGTTTTTT. This codes for CASSLPGAVEKLFF.

This clonotype was recorded at least ten times. The J gene is TRBJ1-1, the V gene TRBV7-9; D uncertain. CDR3 length equals 14 residues. Trimming stripped 0 bases from V and 3 bases from J, with 8 bases between. Germline V CDR1 and CDR2: SEHNR, FQNEAQ (reference sequence). In nucleotides, the CDR3 is TGTGCCAGCAGCTTAGCGGTCGGTGACACTGAAGCTTTCTTT. Translating gives CASSLAVGDTEAFF.

This clonotype was observed at least ten times. The rearrangement links TRBV12-5 to TRBJ2-7; TRBD1 or TRBD2 may be the D gene (5 bases each). The CDR3 spans 12 residues. Germline loops: CDR1 LGHNT, CDR2 FRNRAP. The V gene lost 6 bases and the J gene lost 5 bases, with 11 bases spanning the gap. The CDR3 region is CASGSRDHEQYF. Written as DNA, the CDR3 is TGTGCTAGTGGCTCGAGGGACCACGAGCAGTACTTC.

The chain joins TRBV28 to TRBJ2-3, with D unresolved. CDR3 length: 15 amino acids. With 2 bases removed from V and 1 base from J, the gap between germline ends came to 10 bases. CDR1 is MDHEN and CDR2 is SYDVKM in the germline V gene. In DNA form, the CDR3 reads TGTGCCAGCAGTTTAATCAGCGAGGGCACAGATACGCAGTATTTT. Translated: CASSLISEGTDTQYF.

The rearrangement uses TRBV7-9 and TRBJ1-2; 9 nucleotides align to TRBD1. In germline, CDR1 is SEHNR, CDR2 FQNEAQ (reference sequence). The trim removed 6 bases at V and 2 bases at J, leaving 13 bases unmatched. This CDR3 is 17 amino acids long. As DNA, the CDR3 is TGTGCCAGCAGTCTACAGGGGGCCGCCGCCTTGAACTATGGCTACACCTTC. It specifies CASSLQGAAALNYGYTF.